This T cell receptor (beta chain) came from a study of human CD8 memory T cell subsets. The CDR3 sequence is 15 residues long. The germline gives CDR1 LGHDT, CDR2 YNNKEL (reference sequence). For this clonotype: The antigen is not known.

It was UMI-labeled 5' RACE by which the TCR beta libraries were made. Authors' processing steps: Each TCR beta library held between about 2,900 and 20,000 functional CDR3 beta clonotypes. TCRdb reworked the 5' RACE reads into one entry per CDR3 protein, no DNA. TCRdb's processing, not the authors' own work, is the source of the V and J calls. This specimen shows fewer than 7,500 distinct CDR3 sequences; the ten leading clones hold 21%. Study outcomes and limitations: Stem-like memory and precursor exhausted T cell repertoires overlapped minimally with each other. Apart from T cell receptor beta chains, no chains were sequenced in the study.

CCR7+ PD-1+ TIGIT+ early memory CD8+ T cells with exhausted-like traits constituted the TPEX cells. The V call is TRBV3-1, the J call TRBJ2-7; TCRdb indicates TRBD2, and absent DNA this call remains unverified. This clonotype was sampled from a human donor in good health. Sequenced input: CD8+ T cells from PBMCs. CDR3 sequence reads: CASSQESGRGYEQYF.